This TCR beta chain comes out of a study of blood T cell repertoires in COVID-19. Sequenced by immunoSEQ multiplex PCR; TCRdb stores in-frame clones only, minus some. The repertoire holds 70,000 to 90,000 clones, with about 82% as singletons. This clone was detected once. V shed 0 bases and J shed 1 base, with 4 bases lying between them. Germline lookup yields CDR1 MNHEY and CDR2 SMNVEV (reference sequence). CDR3 length: 13 residues. Sequencing was carried out using peripheral blood. The chain links TRBV27 to TRBJ2-7; D is undetermined. This clonotype was sampled from a middle-aged man with active COVID-19. The CDR3 loop reads CASSLSGSYEQYF. Written as DNA, the CDR3 is TGTGCCAGCAGTTTATCCGGGTCCTACGAGCAGTACTTC.